This TCR beta chain was observed in a study of blood T cell repertoires in COVID-19. Study-wide context: Both acute and convalescent COVID-19 samples were obtained from the United States, Italy and Spain.

Trimming removed 4 bases at V and 4 bases at J, with 10 bases between. Germline CDR1 SGHTA, CDR2 FQGNSA. The CDR3 has 13 residues. Participants' own reports of clinical history determined their cohort assignment. TCRdb keeps only in-frame clones here, not all; method: immunoSEQ multiplex PCR. Here the sample spans 400,000 to 550,000 clones, 70% to 90% being singletons. This rearrangement joins TRBV7-2 to TRBJ1-1; D not resolved. The sequencing sample was made of PBMCs or T cells enriched from blood (not recorded which). The sequence derives from a woman between 18 and 29 years old with acute COVID-19. DNA of the CDR3: TGTGCCAGCAGCTACGCCCCGGGCACTGAAGCTTTCTTT. This gives the protein CASSYAPGTEAFF.